Described below is a single T cell receptor beta chain sequence and its context. As yet, its antigen is unknown. In germline, CDR1 is SGHAT, CDR2 FQNNGV. The CDR3 loop spans 13 amino acids. V lost 1 base to trimming and J lost 4 bases, with 6 bases between them. The source of the sample is a study of graft-versus-host responses after intestinal transplantation. About the research overall: Recipients were given multivisceral, liver-intestinal, or isolated intestinal transplants.

Findings and limits, study-wide: Peak GvH clone levels in circulation were associated with early post-transplant HvG declines.

The data were produced by immunoSEQ multiplex PCR, yet TCRdb's version contains in-frame clones alone and is incomplete. The sample has under 130,000 clones, roughly 93% seen once; the top ten hold under 1.5%. Source: unstimulated CD8+ T cells sorted from spleen or lymph node cells, taken before intestinal transplant. This TCR was sampled from a human donor who received an intestinal transplant. The J gene is TRBJ2-3, the V gene TRBV11-2, with D uncertain. The CDR3 is CASSLGVPDTQYF. The CDR3 DNA sequence: TGTGCCAGCAGCTTAGGTGTGCCAGATACGCAGTATTTT.